This TCR beta chain was sequenced for a study of early T cells in non-severe SARS-CoV-2 infection. This clonotype has just a few counts. TCRdb re-called the 5' RACE reads with MiXCR, one entry per CDR3 protein. The sample carries more than 90,000 distinct CDR3 sequences, around 14% recorded once. Germline CDR1 reads SGHAT; CDR2 reads FQNNGV. Trimming removed 1 base from V and 0 bases from J, with 4 bases in between. The CDR3 covers 14 residues. The chain is built from TRBV11-2 and TRBJ2-1; D is uncertain. Sequenced: whole blood. This clonotype originated in an adult who was a healthcare worker with PCR-confirmed SARS-CoV-2 infection or an uninfected control (not recorded which). CDR3: CASSLGRSYNEQFF. The CDR3 nucleotides read TGTGCCAGCAGCTTAGGCCGCTCCTACAATGAGCAGTTCTTC.